This TCR beta chain was recovered during a study of blood T cell repertoires in COVID-19. Looking at the study overall: Italy, Spain and the United States were the sources of the convalescent and acute COVID-19 samples. T cells, B-cell-depleted T cells, or PBMCs provided the cDNA or gDNA that served as material.

As originally analysed: Estimation of nucleated cell counts relied on the amplification of reference gene primers. Libraries were prepared by immunoSEQ multiplex PCR; TCRdb keeps only in-frame clonotypes and omits some of them. V and J calls and clone size are copied from that table; D and trimming were computed from the DNA. The repertoire holds under 20,000 clones, with about 90% as singletons. Trimming removed 6 bases at V and 2 bases at J, with 14 bases between. The germline V gene encodes CDR1 LNHDA and CDR2 SQIVND (reference sequence). This CDR3 has 14 residues. This rearrangement joins TRBV19 to TRBJ2-7; D is possibly TRBD2 (6 bases). This TCR was recovered from a human donor in a cohort sampled during active COVID-19. Source material: peripheral blood. The CDR3 DNA reads TGTGCCAGTAGACTGGAGGGGTCAGCCTACGAGCAGTACTTC. Translation gives CASRLEGSAYEQYF.